These T cell receptor beta chains were read from a single sample in a study of shared clonotypes between healthy human individuals. Produced via immunoSEQ multiplex PCR; TCRdb's table is partial and in-frame only. The sample lists more than 600,000 clones, about 90% occurring once. Sequencing was carried out using naive CD8+ T cells sorted from blood. The receptors derive from a man aged 25 to 40 in good health. CDR3s include the opening cysteine and the closing phenylalanine or tryptophan. Fields, in order: D gene, clone size, J gene, V gene, CDR3 DNA, CDR3 protein. The D gene is left open where the match is weak. The size entry is marked missing in some rows and otherwise reads once, few, many or a size class.

>NA|NA|TRBJ2-7|TRBV13
TGTGCCAGCAGCCCGGGACCCGTCAGCCCCGAGCAGTACTTC
CASSPGPVSPEQYF
>NA|NA|TRBJ1-2|TRBV28
TGTGCCAGCATGCCCCAGGACTACCATGGCTACACCTTC
CASMPQDYHGYTF
>NA|NA|TRBJ2-7|TRBV10-3
TGTGCCATCAGTGACCCCCGGGCGAGAACCTACGAGCAGTACTTC
CAISDPRARTYEQYF
>NA|NA|TRBJ1-2|TRBV9
TGTGCCAGCAGCGTAGAAGGAACCGCTAACTATGGCTACACCTTC
CASSVEGTANYGYTF
>NA|NA|TRBJ1-5|TRBV6-5
TGTGCCAGCAGATGTCGACAGGCGGGAACAGCCCCAGCATTT
CASRCRQAGTAPAF
>TRBD1|NA|TRBJ2-1|TRBV7-8
TGTGCCAGCGAACTGGGACAGGGGGCTATAATTGAGCAGTTCTTC
CASELGQGAIIEQFF
>TRBD1|NA|TRBJ2-5|TRBV5-1
TGCGCCAGCAGGGGGACAGGGGAAGAGACCCAGTACTTC
CASRGTGEETQYF
>TRBD1|once|TRBJ2-3|TRBV7-9
TGTGCCAGCAGCTTAGAGGGGGCCATTTCAGATACGCAGTATTTT
CASSLEGAISDTQYF
>TRBD2|NA|TRBJ2-2|TRBV7-7
TGTGCCAGCAGCTTTACGCTAGCGGGAGTCCCCGGGGAGCTGTTTTTT
CASSFTLAGVPGELFF
>TRBD1|NA|TRBJ2-3|TRBV2
TGTGCCAGACGGGACAGGCTCGCAGATACGCAGTATTTT
CARRDRLADTQYF
>NA|few|TRBJ1-1|TRBV4-1
TGCGCCAGCAGCCACTGGGACGGGAACACTGAAGCTTTCTTT
CASSHWDGNTEAFF
>NA|NA|TRBJ2-3|TRBV9
TGTGCCAGCAGCGTGAGCGGGTCCACAGATACGCAGTATTTT
CASSVSGSTDTQYF
>TRBD2|NA|TRBJ2-3|TRBV7-2
TGTGCCAGCAGCTCCAAGGGACGCGGGAGTGTGACAGATACGCAGTATTTT
CASSSKGRGSVTDTQYF
>NA|NA|TRBJ2-1|TRBV27
TGTGCCAGCAGTTTAAGGGGGGGTGCGGGTTGGAATGAGCAGTTCTTC
CASSLRGGAGWNEQFF
>TRBD2|NA|TRBJ2-2|TRBV5-1
TGCGCCAGCAGCTTGGGAGCGGGAGGAGGGACCGGGGAGCTGTTTTTT
CASSLGAGGGTGELFF
>NA|NA|TRBJ1-1|TRBV6-5
TGTGCCAGCAGTTGGGGGGCGACGATCCCTGAAGCTTTCTTT
CASSWGATIPEAFF
>TRBD1|NA|TRBJ2-5|TRBV7-9
TGTGCCAGCAGATTGACAGGGGGCAGCCAAGAGACCCAGTACTTC
CASRLTGGSQETQYF
>TRBD2|NA|TRBJ2-1|TRBV27
TGTGCCAGCAGTTTCCTAGCGGAGTTGACTCGCGTGCAGTTCTTC
CASSFLAELTRVQFF
>NA|NA|TRBJ2-7|TRBV19
TGTGCCAGTAGTTTTTCGCCAGGGGGAGGATACGAGCAGTACTTC
CASSFSPGGGYEQYF
>TRBD2|NA|TRBJ2-1|TRBV7-3
TGTGCCAGCAGCCCCCGGGGGGGAGCGGACTGGAATGAGCAGTTCTTC
CASSPRGGADWNEQFF
>NA|NA|TRBJ1-2|TRBV6-5
TGTGCCAGCAGGGAGGGAAACTATGGCTACACCTTC
CASREGNYGYTF
>TRBD1|few|TRBJ2-7|TRBV28
TGTGCCAGCAGTCCGACAGGGATCTCCTACGAGCAGTACTTC
CASSPTGISYEQYF
>NA|once|TRBJ1-2|TRBV15
TGTGCCACCAGCACCGCCCGGGGAAGGAACTATGGCTACACCTTC
CATSTARGRNYGYTF
>TRBD2|NA|TRBJ2-2|TRBV6-6
TGTGCCAGCTCCGGGGGGACCGGGGAGCTGTTTTTT
CASSGGTGELFF
>NA|NA|TRBJ1-5|TRBV27
TGTGCCAGCAGTTTACGGGTTAGCAATCAGCCCCAGCATTTT
CASSLRVSNQPQHF
>NA|NA|TRBJ2-1|TRBV7-9
TGTGCCAGCAGCTCCACAGACCGGGACTCTCTCAATGAGCAGTTCTTC
CASSSTDRDSLNEQFF
>NA|few|TRBJ1-5|TRBV27
TGTGCCAGCAGTTTTGGGGGCAATCAGCCCCAGCATTTT
CASSFGGNQPQHF
>NA|NA|TRBJ1-1|TRBV7-8
TGTGCCAGCAGCGTAAGGTGGGGCCAGAACACTGAAGCTTTCTTT
CASSVRWGQNTEAFF
>TRBD2|NA|TRBJ2-7|TRBV7-2
TGTGCCAGCAGCGTAAGGACTAGATCGTCCTACGAGCAGTACTTC
CASSVRTRSSYEQYF
>TRBD1|NA|TRBJ1-4|TRBV19
TGTGCCAGTAGTATAGGTGCCGGGACAGGAGATGAAAAACTGTTTTTT
CASSIGAGTGDEKLFF
>NA|NA|TRBJ2-7|TRBV5-4
TGTGCCAGCAGCTTGGATGGGAACGAGCAGTACTTC
CASSLDGNEQYF
>NA|NA|TRBJ2-7|TRBV7-9
TGTGCCAGCAGTAATCAGGGCTACGAGCAGTACTTC
CASSNQGYEQYF
>NA|NA|TRBJ2-7|TRBV4-3
TGCGCCAGCAGCCAAGAATGGCGTTCCAGCTCCTACGAGCAGTACTTC
CASSQEWRSSSYEQYF
>TRBD1|NA|TRBJ2-1|TRBV19
TGTGCCAGTAGTAAAGGGGTGGGACAGGGCCGGAATGAGCAGTTCTTC
CASSKGVGQGRNEQFF
>NA|once|TRBJ2-7|TRBV10-3
TGTGCCATCAGAGAGGGAACCGACGAGCAGTACTTC
CAIREGTDEQYF
>TRBD2|NA|TRBJ2-1|TRBV15
TGTGCCACCAGCACTCGACTAGCGGGATCCAATGAGCAGTTCTTC
CATSTRLAGSNEQFF
>TRBD1|NA|TRBJ2-2|TRBV5-5
TGTGCCAGCAGCCCGGGACAGGGGCCGAGGACCGGGGAGCTGTTTTTT
CASSPGQGPRTGELFF
>NA|NA|TRBJ2-5|TRBV28
TGTGCCAGCAGCCTTATCGGGGTCGGTGCAGAGACCCAGTACTTC
CASSLIGVGAETQYF
>NA|NA|TRBJ2-2|TRBV6-6
TGTGCCAGCAGTGCGAGCCTCACCGGGGAGCTGTTTTTT
CASSASLTGELFF
>TRBD1|NA|TRBJ1-2|TRBV27
TGTGCCAGCAGACCCGGGACAGGTTACGGCTACACCTTC
CASRPGTGYGYTF
>NA|NA|TRBJ2-3|TRBV5-1
TGCGCCAGCAGCTTGGCCATACGGGGCGGCGCAGATACGCAGTATTTT
CASSLAIRGGADTQYF
>TRBD1|NA|TRBJ1-2|TRBV27
TGTGCCAGCAGTGGGGACAGGACAACTATAACTTTTGGCTACACCTTC
CASSGDRTTITFGYTF
>TRBD2|NA|TRBJ2-5|TRBV7-2
TGTGCCAGCAACCGGGGGGGAGCAGAGACCCAGTACTTC
CASNRGGAETQYF
>TRBD2|NA|TRBJ2-7|TRBV4-1
TGCGCCAGCAGCCAAGAGGGTAGCGGGAGCAGAACGTACGAGCAGTACTTC
CASSQEGSGSRTYEQYF
>NA|NA|TRBJ1-1|TRBV28
TGTGCCAGCAGTTTCGGAGGAAGACCCACTGAAGCTTTCTTT
CASSFGGRPTEAFF
>NA|NA|TRBJ2-7|TRBV10-2
TGCGCCAGCAGCGTAAGCTCCTACGAGCAGTACTTC
CASSVSSYEQYF
>TRBD2|NA|TRBJ2-7|TRBV13
TGTGCCAGCAGCTTAGGACTAGCGGGAACCTACGAGCAGTACTTC
CASSLGLAGTYEQYF
>NA|NA|TRBJ2-1|TRBV11-3
TGTGCCAGCGGTAGCGGTAGGGGAAATGAGCAGTTCTTC
CASGSGRGNEQFF
>TRBD2|NA|TRBJ2-1|TRBV25-1
TGTGCCAGCAGCGAAACCAAAGGCGGGAGCTCCTACAATGAGCAGTTCTTC
CASSETKGGSSYNEQFF
>NA|NA|TRBJ2-2|TRBV27
TGTGCCAGCACCGCTGACATATTGAACACCGGGGAGCTGTTTTTT
CASTADILNTGELFF
>NA|NA|TRBJ1-5|TRBV7-9
TGTGCCAGCAGCCCAGACGGTCAGCCCCAGCATTTT
CASSPDGQPQHF
>NA|NA|TRBJ2-2|TRBV2
TGTGCCAGCAGGGACAGAGACACCGGGGAGCTGTTTTTT
CASRDRDTGELFF
>TRBD2|once|TRBJ2-7|TRBV28
TGTGCCAGCAGTCCTCGTCGGGGGGGGCACCCCTACGAGCAGTACTTC
CASSPRRGGHPYEQYF
>NA|NA|TRBJ1-1|TRBV6-4
TGTGCCAGCAGTGACTCGGCAGGGGAAGCTTTCTTT
CASSDSAGEAFF
>NA|NA|TRBJ1-4|TRBV4-1
TGCGCCAGCAGCCATCTAAACGGGGAAAAACTGTTTTTT
CASSHLNGEKLFF
>TRBD1|NA|TRBJ2-2|TRBV5-6
TGTGCCAGCAGCTCAGGGACAGTCTTGGTTCACGGGGAGCTGTTTTTT
CASSSGTVLVHGELFF
>TRBD2|NA|TRBJ2-3|TRBV27
TGTGCCAGCAGTACACCCGGGACTAGCGGGAGAGATACGCAGTATTTT
CASSTPGTSGRDTQYF
>NA|NA|TRBJ2-1|TRBV27
TGTGCCAGCAGGGGGGAACCCCACTCCTACAATGAGCAGTTCTTC
CASRGEPHSYNEQFF